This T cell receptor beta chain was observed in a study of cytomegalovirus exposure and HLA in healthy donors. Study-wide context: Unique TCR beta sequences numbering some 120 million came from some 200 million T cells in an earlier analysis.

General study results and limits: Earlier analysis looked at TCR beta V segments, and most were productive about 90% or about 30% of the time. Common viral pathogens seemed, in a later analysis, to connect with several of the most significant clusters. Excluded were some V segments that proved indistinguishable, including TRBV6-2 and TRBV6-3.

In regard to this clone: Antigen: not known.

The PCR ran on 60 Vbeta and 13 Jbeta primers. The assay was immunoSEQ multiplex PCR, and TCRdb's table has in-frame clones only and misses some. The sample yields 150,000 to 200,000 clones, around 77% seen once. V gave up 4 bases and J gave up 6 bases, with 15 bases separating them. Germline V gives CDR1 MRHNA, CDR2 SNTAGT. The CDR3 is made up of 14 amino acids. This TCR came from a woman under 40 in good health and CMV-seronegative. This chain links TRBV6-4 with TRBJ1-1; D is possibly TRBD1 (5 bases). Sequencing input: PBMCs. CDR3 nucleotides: TGTGCCAGCAGTGTCGAAATTTGGGGCCCTGAAGCTTTCTTT. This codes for CASSVEIWGPEAFF.